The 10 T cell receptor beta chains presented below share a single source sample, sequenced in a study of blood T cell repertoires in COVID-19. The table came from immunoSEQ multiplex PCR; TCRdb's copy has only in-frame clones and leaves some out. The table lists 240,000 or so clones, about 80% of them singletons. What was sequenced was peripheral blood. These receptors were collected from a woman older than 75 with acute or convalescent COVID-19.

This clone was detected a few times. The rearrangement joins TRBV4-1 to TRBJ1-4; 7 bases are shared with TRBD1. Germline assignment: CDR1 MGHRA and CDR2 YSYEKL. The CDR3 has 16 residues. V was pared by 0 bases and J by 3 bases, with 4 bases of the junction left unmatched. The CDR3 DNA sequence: TGCGCCAGCAGCCAAGATGTGACAGGGCCTAATGAAAAACTGTTTTTT. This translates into CASSQDVTGPNEKLFF.

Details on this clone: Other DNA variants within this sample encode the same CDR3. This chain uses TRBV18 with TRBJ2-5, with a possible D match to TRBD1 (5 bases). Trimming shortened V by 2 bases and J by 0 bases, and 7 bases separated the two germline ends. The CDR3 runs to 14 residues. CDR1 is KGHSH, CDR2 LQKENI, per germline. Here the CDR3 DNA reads TGTGCCAGCTCACCAAGACAGTACCAAGAGACCCAGTACTTC. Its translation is CASSPRQYQETQYF.

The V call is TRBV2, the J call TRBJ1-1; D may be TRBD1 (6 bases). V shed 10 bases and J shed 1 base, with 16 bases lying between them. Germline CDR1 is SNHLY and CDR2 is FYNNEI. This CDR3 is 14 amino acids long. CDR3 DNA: TGTGCCACCCGACGACAGGACTCGAACACTGAAGCTTTCTTT. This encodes CATRRQDSNTEAFF.

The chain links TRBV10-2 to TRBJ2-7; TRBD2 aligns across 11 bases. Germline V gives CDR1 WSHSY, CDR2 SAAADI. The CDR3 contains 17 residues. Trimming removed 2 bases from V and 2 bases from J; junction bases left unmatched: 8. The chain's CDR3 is CASSETGLAADTYEQYF. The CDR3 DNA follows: TGCGCCAGCAGTGAGACGGGACTAGCGGCAGATACCTACGAGCAGTACTTC.

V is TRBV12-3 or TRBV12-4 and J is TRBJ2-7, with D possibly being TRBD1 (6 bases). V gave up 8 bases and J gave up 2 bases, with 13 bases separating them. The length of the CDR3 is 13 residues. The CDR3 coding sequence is TGTGCCAGCGGGTTCGGACAGACCTACGAGCAGTACTTC. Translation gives CASGFGQTYEQYF.

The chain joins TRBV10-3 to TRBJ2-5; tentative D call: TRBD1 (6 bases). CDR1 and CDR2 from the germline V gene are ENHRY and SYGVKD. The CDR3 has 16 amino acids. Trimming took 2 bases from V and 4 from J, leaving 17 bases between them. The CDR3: CAISEPSTGIIETQYF. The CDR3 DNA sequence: TGTGCCATCAGTGAGCCGAGTACAGGGATAATAGAGACCCAGTACTTC.

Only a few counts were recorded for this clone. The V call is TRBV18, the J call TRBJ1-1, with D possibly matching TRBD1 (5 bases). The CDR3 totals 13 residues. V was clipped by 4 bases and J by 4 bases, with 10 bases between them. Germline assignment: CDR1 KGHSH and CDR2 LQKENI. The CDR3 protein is CASSQGRGTEAFF. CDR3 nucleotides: TGTGCCAGCTCACAGGGAAGGGGCACTGAAGCTTTCTTT.

The CDR3 region has the DNA TGCGCCAGCAGCATCCAGGGAGGTCGGAACACTGAAGCTTTCTTT. Amino acids: CASSIQGGRNTEAFF. The chain combines TRBV5-1 with TRBJ1-1, with D maybe TRBD1 (5 bases). This CDR3 comprises 15 residues. Germline V lookup: CDR1 SGHRS, CDR2 YFSETQ. V lost 4 bases and J 1 base, leaving 14 bases between the germline ends.

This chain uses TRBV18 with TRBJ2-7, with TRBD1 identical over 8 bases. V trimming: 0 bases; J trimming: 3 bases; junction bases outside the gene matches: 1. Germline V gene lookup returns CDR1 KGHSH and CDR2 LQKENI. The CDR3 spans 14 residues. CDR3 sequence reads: CASSPPGQDYEQYF. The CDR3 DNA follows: TGTGCCAGCTCACCACCGGGACAGGACTACGAGCAGTACTTC.

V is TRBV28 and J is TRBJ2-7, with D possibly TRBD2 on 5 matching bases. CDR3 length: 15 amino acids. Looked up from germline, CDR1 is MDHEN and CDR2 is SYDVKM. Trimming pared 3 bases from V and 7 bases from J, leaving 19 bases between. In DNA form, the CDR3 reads TGTGCCAGCAGTTTCCTACGAAACACCAGAGGGGAGCAGTACTTC. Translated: CASSFLRNTRGEQYF.